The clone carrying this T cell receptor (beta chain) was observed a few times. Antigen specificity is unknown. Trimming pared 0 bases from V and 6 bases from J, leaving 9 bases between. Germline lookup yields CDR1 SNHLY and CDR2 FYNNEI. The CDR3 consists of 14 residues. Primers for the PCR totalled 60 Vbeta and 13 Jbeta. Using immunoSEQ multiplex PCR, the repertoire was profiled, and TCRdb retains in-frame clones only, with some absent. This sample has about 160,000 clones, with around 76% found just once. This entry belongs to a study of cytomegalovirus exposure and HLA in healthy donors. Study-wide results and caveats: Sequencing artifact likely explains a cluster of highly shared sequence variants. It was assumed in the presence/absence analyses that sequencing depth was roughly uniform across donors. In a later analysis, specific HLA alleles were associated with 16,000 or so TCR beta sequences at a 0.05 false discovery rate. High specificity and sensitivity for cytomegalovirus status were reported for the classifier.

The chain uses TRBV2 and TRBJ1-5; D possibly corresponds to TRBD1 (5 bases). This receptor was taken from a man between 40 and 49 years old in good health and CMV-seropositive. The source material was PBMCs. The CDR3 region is CASSEAQAGQPQHF. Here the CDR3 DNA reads TGTGCCAGCAGTGAAGCACAGGCCGGTCAGCCCCAGCATTTT.